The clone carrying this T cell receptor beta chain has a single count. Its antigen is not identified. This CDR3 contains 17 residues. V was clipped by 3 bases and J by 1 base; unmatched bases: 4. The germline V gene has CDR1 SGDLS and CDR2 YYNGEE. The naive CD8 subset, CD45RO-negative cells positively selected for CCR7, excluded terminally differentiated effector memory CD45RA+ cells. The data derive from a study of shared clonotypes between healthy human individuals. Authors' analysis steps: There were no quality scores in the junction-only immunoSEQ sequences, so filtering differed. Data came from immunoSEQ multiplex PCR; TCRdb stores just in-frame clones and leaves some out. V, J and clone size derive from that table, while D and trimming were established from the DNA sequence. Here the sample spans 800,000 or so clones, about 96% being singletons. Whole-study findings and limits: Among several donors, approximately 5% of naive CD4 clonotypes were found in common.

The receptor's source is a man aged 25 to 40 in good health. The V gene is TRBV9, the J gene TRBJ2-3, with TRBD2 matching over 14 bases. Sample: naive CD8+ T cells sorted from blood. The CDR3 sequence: CASSAGTSGSGTDTQYF. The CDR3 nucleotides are TGTGCCAGCAGCGCCGGGACTAGCGGGAGCGGCACAGATACGCAGTATTTT.